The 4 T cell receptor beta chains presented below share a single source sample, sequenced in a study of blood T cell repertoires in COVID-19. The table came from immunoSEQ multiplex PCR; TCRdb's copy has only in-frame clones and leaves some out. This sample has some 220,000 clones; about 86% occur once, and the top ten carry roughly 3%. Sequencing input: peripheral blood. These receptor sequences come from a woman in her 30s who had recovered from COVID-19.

The DNA for the CDR3 is TGTGCCAGCAGTTCCCCGACTAGCGGCGGCGACGAGCAGTACTTC. This codes for CASSSPTSGGDEQYF. This sequence joins TRBV27 and TRBJ2-7, with 9 bases that match TRBD2. CDR1 is MNHEY, CDR2 SMNVEV, per germline (reference sequence). Losses at the gene ends were 4 bases for V and 5 bases for J; bases not matched to a gene: 9. The CDR3 is 15 amino acids.

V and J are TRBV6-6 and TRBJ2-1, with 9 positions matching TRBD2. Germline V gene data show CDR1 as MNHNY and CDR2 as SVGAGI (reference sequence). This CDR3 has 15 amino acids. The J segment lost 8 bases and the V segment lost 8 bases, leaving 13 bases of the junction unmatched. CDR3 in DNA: TGTGCCAGCGGTAAAATAGCGGGAGTCAGCTATGAGCAGTTCTTC. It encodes CASGKIAGVSYEQFF.

The CDR3 region has the DNA TGTGCCAGCATTGTCGGGGGAGCCAAAAACATTCAGTACTTC. Translating gives CASIVGGAKNIQYF. The chain uses TRBV6-5 and TRBJ2-4, with TRBD2 as a possible D gene (6 bases). This CDR3 is built from 14 residues. The V and J ends lost 7 bases and 0 bases respectively, with 10 bases between them. Per germline, CDR1 MNHEY and CDR2 SVGAGI.

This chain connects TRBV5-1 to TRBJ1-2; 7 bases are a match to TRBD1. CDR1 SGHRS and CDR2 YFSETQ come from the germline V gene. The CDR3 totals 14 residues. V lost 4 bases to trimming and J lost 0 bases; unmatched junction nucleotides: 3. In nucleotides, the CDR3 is TGCGCCAGCAGCCGGGACAGACCTAACTATGGCTACACCTTC. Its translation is CASSRDRPNYGYTF.